A selection of T cell receptor beta chains follows, all from one sample in a study of T cell responses to AZD1222 COVID-19 vaccine. Only in-frame clones appear in the TCRdb table, and some are missing; sequencing was by immunoSEQ multiplex PCR. This table has 110,000 or so clones, about 90% appearing once. The starting material was peripheral blood, obtained on day 0 of AZD1222 vaccination. The receptors derive from an adult in good health. Both conserved end residues are part of each CDR3. The D gene is left open where the match is weak. Only part of the rows carry a size: once, few, many, or a class if the clone is expanded.

CDR3aa | CDR3nt | j_gene | v_gene | len | abundance | d_gene
CASSPPPGNTIYF | TGTGCCAGCAGTCCCCCTCCTGGAAACACCATATATTTT | TRBJ1-3 | TRBV12-3/TRBV12-4 | 13 | NA | NA
CASSSGPNNEQFF | TGTGCCAGCAGCTCGGGACCCAACAATGAGCAGTTCTTC | TRBJ2-1 | TRBV11-3 | 13 | once | NA
CSVDLEGGNTIYF | TGCAGCGTTGACCTGGAAGGCGGAAACACCATATATTTT | TRBJ1-3 | TRBV29-1 | 13 | NA | NA
CASSIPGGNGYTF | TGTGCCAGTAGTATACCCGGAGGGAACGGCTACACCTTC | TRBJ1-2 | TRBV19 | 13 | NA | NA
CASSLGNQPQHF | TGTGCCAGCAGCTTGGGCAATCAGCCCCAGCATTTT | TRBJ1-5 | TRBV5-6 | 12 | NA | NA
CASRTTGTPNEKLFF | TGTGCCAGTAGGACCACAGGGACTCCTAATGAAAAACTGTTTTTT | TRBJ1-4 | TRBV19 | 15 | once | NA
CASSQDRTQTNEKLFF | TGTGCCAGCAGCCAAGATCGGACCCAAACGAATGAAAAACTGTTTTTT | TRBJ1-4 | TRBV4-2 | 16 | NA | NA
CASSLAGGQETQYF | TGTGCCAGCAGCCTAGCGGGAGGGCAAGAGACCCAGTACTTC | TRBJ2-5 | TRBV7-9 | 14 | NA | TRBD2
CASSLLGSNQPQHF | TGTGCCAGCAGCTTACTCGGGAGCAATCAGCCCCAGCATTTT | TRBJ1-5 | TRBV13 | 14 | few | NA
CASSLTTGLGQYF | TGTGCCAGCAGTTTAACAACAGGTTTAGGGCAGTATTTT | TRBJ2-3 | TRBV12-3/TRBV12-4 | 13 | NA | NA
CASSSSWSSGANVLTF | TGTGCCAGTAGCTCGAGTTGGAGCTCTGGGGCCAACGTCCTGACTTTC | TRBJ2-6 | TRBV19 | 16 | NA | NA
CASSYSGRPLSPLHF | TGTGCCAGCAGTTACTCAGGCCGGCCCCTATCACCCCTCCACTTT | TRBJ1-6 | TRBV6-5 | 15 | NA | NA
CASSTLQGGGNTIYF | TGTGCCAGCAGTACCTTACAGGGAGGGGGAAACACCATATATTTT | TRBJ1-3 | TRBV6-5 | 15 | NA | NA
CASSTPERLAGGPEGDTQYF | TGTGCCAGCAGCACCCCGGAGAGGCTAGCGGGAGGGCCGGAAGGAGATACGCAGTATTTT | TRBJ2-3 | TRBV7-9 | 20 | NA | TRBD2
CASRAGSYEQYF | TGTGCCAGTAGAGCAGGTTCCTACGAGCAGTACTTC | TRBJ2-7 | TRBV19 | 12 | NA | NA
CASSRRERARYGYTF | TGTGCCAGCAGCCGCCGAGAGAGAGCGCGCTATGGCTACACCTTC | TRBJ1-2 | TRBV14 | 15 | NA | NA
CASSLAGTATHTSTDTQYF | TGCGCCAGCAGCTTGGCCGGGACAGCTACACACACTAGCACAGATACGCAGTATTTT | TRBJ2-3 | TRBV5-1 | 19 | NA | TRBD1
CASSTSSDEQFF | TGTGCCAGCAGCACCTCTAGCGATGAGCAGTTCTTC | TRBJ2-1 | TRBV4-2 | 12 | NA | NA
CASSLRQAGGNTEAFF | TGCGCCAGCAGCTTAAGACAGGCCGGTGGGAACACTGAAGCTTTCTTT | TRBJ1-1 | TRBV5-1 | 16 | NA | NA
CAIRGQVNSPLHF | TGTGCCATCAGGGGACAGGTCAATTCACCCCTCCACTTT | TRBJ1-6 | TRBV10-3 | 13 | NA | TRBD1
CASSLGGGTEAFF | TGTGCCAGCAGCTTGGGGGGTGGAACTGAAGCTTTCTTT | TRBJ1-1 | TRBV9 | 13 | once | NA
CASSLRDVTGELFF | TGTGCCAGCAGTCTCCGGGACGTCACCGGGGAGCTGTTTTTT | TRBJ2-2 | TRBV27 | 14 | NA | NA
CASGWRTDTIYF | TGTGCCAGTGGATGGAGGACGGACACCATATATTTT | TRBJ1-3 | TRBV19 | 12 | NA | NA
CASRVGGEKLFF | TGTGCCAGCAGAGTTGGTGGGGAAAAACTGTTTTTT | TRBJ1-4 | TRBV2 | 12 | NA | NA
CASSFSENTEAFF | TGTGCCAGCAGTTTTTCTGAGAACACTGAAGCTTTCTTT | TRBJ1-1 | TRBV12-3/TRBV12-4 | 13 | NA | NA
CSASSLLYEQYF | TGCAGTGCTAGTAGTCTTCTCTACGAGCAGTACTTC | TRBJ2-7 | TRBV20-1 | 12 | NA | NA
CASSDRESYGYTF | TGTGCCAGCAGCGACCGGGAATCCTATGGCTACACCTTC | TRBJ1-2 | TRBV25-1 | 13 | NA | NA
CASSPGPSGGAAGNTIYF | TGTGCCAGCAGCCCGGGACCATCAGGGGGCGCGGCTGGAAACACCATATATTTT | TRBJ1-3 | TRBV5-4 | 18 | NA | TRBD1
CSASPGGILRGYTF | TGCAGTGCTAGTCCAGGGGGGATTCTGCGTGGCTACACCTTC | TRBJ1-2 | TRBV20-1 | 14 | NA | TRBD1
CASSSGLYSNQPQHF | TGTGCCAGCAGCTCCGGACTTTATAGCAATCAGCCCCAGCATTTT | TRBJ1-5 | TRBV3-1/TRBV3-2 | 15 | NA | NA
CASSMAGTRPGNTIYF | TGTGCCAGTAGTATGGCGGGGACCAGACCTGGAAACACCATATATTTT | TRBJ1-3 | TRBV19 | 16 | NA | NA
CASSSRGQPQHF | TGTGCCAGCAGCTCCCGGGGGCAGCCCCAGCATTTT | TRBJ1-5 | TRBV5-4 | 12 | NA | NA
CATSRDRLAWPQHF | TGTGCCACCAGCAGAGATCGGTTGGCCTGGCCCCAGCATTTT | TRBJ1-5 | TRBV15 | 14 | NA | NA
CAWTGQGDYGYTF | TGTGCCTGGACAGGACAGGGGGACTATGGCTACACCTTC | TRBJ1-2 | TRBV30 | 13 | NA | TRBD1
CASSLRRGVGGISPSITDTQYF | TGTGCCAGCAGTTTACGAAGGGGCGTGGGCGGGATATCACCGTCGATCACAGATACGCAGTATTTT | TRBJ2-3 | TRBV27 | 22 | NA | NA
CASTGTGVDQETQYF | TGTGCCAGCACCGGGACAGGGGTAGACCAAGAGACCCAGTACTTC | TRBJ2-5 | TRBV25-1 | 15 | NA | TRBD1
CASSLEGIVYGYTF | TGCGCCAGCAGCTTAGAGGGGATCGTCTATGGCTACACCTTC | TRBJ1-2 | TRBV5-1 | 14 | NA | NA
CASSLYGSTNEKLFF | TGCGCCAGCAGCTTGTACGGCTCAACTAATGAAAAACTGTTTTTT | TRBJ1-4 | TRBV5-1 | 15 | NA | NA
CASSMKGKAQETQYF | TGTGCCAGTAGTATGAAAGGTAAAGCCCAAGAGACCCAGTACTTC | TRBJ2-5 | TRBV19 | 15 | once | NA
CATSRDLWGAEQFF | TGTGCCACCAGCAGAGACCTCTGGGGGGCAGAGCAGTTCTTC | TRBJ2-1 | TRBV15 | 14 | NA | NA
CASSFPTGYEAFF | TGTGCCAGCAGTTTCCCTACAGGTTATGAAGCTTTCTTT | TRBJ1-1 | TRBV28 | 13 | NA | NA
CATSGPGAPNTGELFF | TGTGCCACCAGCGGACCCGGCGCCCCGAACACCGGGGAGCTGTTTTTT | TRBJ2-2 | TRBV15 | 16 | NA | NA
CASKYRSSDGYTF | TGTGCCAGCAAATACAGGTCTTCGGATGGCTACACCTTC | TRBJ1-2 | TRBV6-5 | 13 | NA | NA
CASSILAGPSGGYTF | TGTGCCAGTAGTATCTTGGCAGGACCCTCAGGTGGCTACACCTTC | TRBJ1-2 | TRBV19 | 15 | NA | NA
CASSPGGLGNTIYF | TGTGCCAGCAGTCCGGGGGGCCTTGGAAACACCATATATTTT | TRBJ1-3 | TRBV28 | 14 | NA | NA
CASSLAGGYSPLHF | TGTGCCAGCAGCTTAGCAGGGGGGTATTCACCCCTCCACTTT | TRBJ1-6 | TRBV11-2 | 14 | once | TRBD1
CASSSLGYLNTEAFF | TGTGCCAGCAGTTCGCTAGGCTATTTGAACACTGAAGCTTTCTTT | TRBJ1-1 | TRBV27 | 15 | NA | NA
CASGENTEAFF | TGTGCCAGCGGCGAGAACACTGAAGCTTTCTTT | TRBJ1-1 | TRBV12-3/TRBV12-4 | 11 | few | NA
CASNRLAGGLVQFF | TGTGCCAGCAATCGACTAGCGGGAGGGCTTGTGCAGTTCTTC | TRBJ2-1 | TRBV9 | 14 | NA | TRBD2
CASSFSRSTDTQYF | TGTGCCAGCAGCTTCAGCCGGAGCACAGATACGCAGTATTTT | TRBJ2-3 | TRBV7-2 | 14 | NA | NA
CASSESATYNEQFF | TGCGCCAGCAGTGAATCAGCTACCTACAATGAGCAGTTCTTC | TRBJ2-1 | TRBV10-1 | 14 | NA | NA
CASSSGTLYGYTF | TGTGCCAGCAGTTCCGGGACACTCTATGGCTACACCTTC | TRBJ1-2 | TRBV27 | 13 | NA | NA
CASSLIGDQPQHF | TGTGCCAGCAGCTTAATAGGGGATCAGCCCCAGCATTTT | TRBJ1-5 | TRBV7-2 | 13 | NA | NA
CASSQGATGWETQYF | TGTGCCAGCAGCCAAGGGGCGACAGGGTGGGAGACCCAGTACTTC | TRBJ2-5 | TRBV14 | 15 | few | TRBD1
CASSQRDIRYGYTF | TGTGCCAGCAGCCAAAGGGACATCCGATATGGCTACACCTTC | TRBJ1-2 | TRBV3-1/TRBV3-2 | 14 | NA | NA
CASSQVGGGEAFF | TGTGCCAGTAGCCAGGTCGGGGGCGGTGAAGCTTTCTTT | TRBJ1-1 | TRBV19 | 13 | NA | NA
CASSVDPGLAGEGTQYF | TGTGCCAGCAGCGTAGACCCGGGACTAGCGGGAGAGGGTACGCAGTATTTT | TRBJ2-3 | TRBV9 | 17 | NA | TRBD2
CASSRGSVQYF | TGTGCCAGCAGCCGAGGGTCGGTTCAGTATTTT | TRBJ2-3 | TRBV6-2/TRBV6-3 | 11 | NA | NA